This T cell receptor beta chain was sequenced for a study of T cell changes during pregnancy in multiple sclerosis. Measured with immunoSEQ multiplex PCR; TCRdb has only the in-frame clones, and not every one. The sample contains around 31,000 clones, 87% of which appear only once. This clone was recorded once. This CDR3 comprises 17 residues. V trimming: 0 bases; J trimming: 1 base; junction bases outside the gene matches: 2. CDR1 and CDR2 from the germline V gene are SGHTA and FQGTGA. The rearrangement links TRBV7-3 to TRBJ2-2; the match to TRBD2 covers 10 bases. This sample comprised CD8+ T cells from peripheral blood mononuclear cells, obtained in the first trimester of pregnancy. The receptor was isolated from a female donor with multiple sclerosis, enrolled in a pregnancy study. The chain's CDR3 is CASSLTSGRRNTGELFF. The CDR3 DNA reads TGTGCCAGCAGCTTAACTAGCGGGAGGCGGAACACCGGGGAGCTGTTTTTT.